This T cell receptor (beta chain) was sequenced during a study of blood T cell repertoires in COVID-19 (dated by TCRdb to the early 2020s). About the full investigation: Samples covering the acute and convalescent phases of COVID-19 were provided by collaborators in the United States, Italy and Spain. The material from the prospective study consisted of cDNA or gDNA derived from T cells, B-cell-depleted T cells, or PBMCs. Subjects who had been exposed to COVID-19, were actively infected with it, or had recovered from it provided the deeply sampled blood TCRbeta repertoires that made up the dataset. The repertoires were released in a freely available public database meant as a resource for research on the immune response to SARS-CoV-2. The samples were drawn from the first 160 participants of the ongoing ImmuneRACE study and from 950 to 1,500 subjects provided by 6 global collaborators. Sample metadata almost always included a de-identified subject ID, COVID-19 status, age in years and sex. HLA class I and class II types, where available, came from metadata supplied by the sample provider rather than from assay-based typing. The paper as a whole reports these results and caveats: Clinical and demographic metadata were provided uncurated, with the amount varying by source and participant.

Germline trimming amounts to 11 bases on V and 4 bases on J, with 6 as the count of junction bases outside the gene matches. The CDR3 has 12 amino acids, counting the end cysteine and phenylalanine. The only DNA kept is the CDR3, 36 bases in frame from the first base. As encoded in the germline V gene (reference sequence), CDR1 is MNHNY while CDR2 is SVGAGI. Each collaborating institution followed its own protocols to collect whole blood in K2EDTA tubes. For TCRbeta analysis, collaborator samples were shipped as frozen whole blood, as isolated PBMCs, or as DNA extracted from either sample type. A word on this clone: The antigen it recognizes is unknown. No base qualities exist here, and no much larger clone lies one base off it.

TCRbeta CDR3 regions were amplified from genomic DNA using the immunoSEQ Assay, a bias-controlled multiplex PCR. On the authors' methods: Nucleated cell counts per sample were estimated from amplification of reference gene primers within the assay. To quantify the absolute abundance of each unique TCRbeta CDR3 rearrangement, sequence reads were collapsed and filtered. For each sample, productive Simpson clonality was calculated as the square root of Simpson's diversity index over productive rearrangements. This is the immuneACCESS table as TCRdb keeps it, with only in-frame sequences that have V and J called. A part of the clones is gone; compared with another copy, unresolved V genes explain less than half, and the rest is unexplained. V and J calls and clone size follow that table, whereas D and trimming were derived from the DNA. Recorded for this sample are roughly 150,000 clones; roughly 90% of them occurred a single time. Jointly, the top ten make up 2.5% to 3% of the sample.

The sequence derives from a man aged 60 to 69 with acute or convalescent COVID-19. Sequenced sample: peripheral blood. The sequence joins TRBV6-6 to TRBJ1-1; a stretch of 8 junction bases matches TRBD1. This receptor has the CDR3 CAVGTGGTEAFF. The DNA sequence is given as TGTGCCGTGGGAACAGGGGGCACTGAAGCTTTCTTT.